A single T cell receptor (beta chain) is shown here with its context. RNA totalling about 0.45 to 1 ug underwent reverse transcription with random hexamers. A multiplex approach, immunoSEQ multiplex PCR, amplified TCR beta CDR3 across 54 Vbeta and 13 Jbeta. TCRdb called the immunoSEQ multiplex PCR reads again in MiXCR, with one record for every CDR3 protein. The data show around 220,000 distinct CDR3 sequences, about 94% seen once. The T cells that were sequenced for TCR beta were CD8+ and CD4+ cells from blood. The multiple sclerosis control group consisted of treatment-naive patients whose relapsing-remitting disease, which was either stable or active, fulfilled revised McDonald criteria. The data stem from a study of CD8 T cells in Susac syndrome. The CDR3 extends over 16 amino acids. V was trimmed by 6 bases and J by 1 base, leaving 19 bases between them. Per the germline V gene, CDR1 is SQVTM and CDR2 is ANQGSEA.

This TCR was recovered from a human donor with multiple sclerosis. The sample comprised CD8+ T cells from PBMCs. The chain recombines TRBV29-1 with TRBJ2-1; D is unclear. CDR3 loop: CSVTRPHVGSYNEQFF. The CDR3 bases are TGCAGCGTAACGAGGCCACATGTCGGGTCCTACAATGAGCAGTTCTTC.